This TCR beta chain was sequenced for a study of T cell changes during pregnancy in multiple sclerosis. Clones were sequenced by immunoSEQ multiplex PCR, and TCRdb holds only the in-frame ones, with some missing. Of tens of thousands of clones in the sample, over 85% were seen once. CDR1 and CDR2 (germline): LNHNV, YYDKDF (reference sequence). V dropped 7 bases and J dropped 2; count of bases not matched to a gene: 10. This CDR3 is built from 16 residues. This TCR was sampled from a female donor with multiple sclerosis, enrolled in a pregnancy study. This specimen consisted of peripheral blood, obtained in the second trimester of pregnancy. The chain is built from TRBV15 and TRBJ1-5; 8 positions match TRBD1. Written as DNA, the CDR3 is TGTGCCACCACCGAGGACAGGGCGTGGGGCAATCAGCCCCAGCATTTT. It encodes CATTEDRAWGNQPQHF.